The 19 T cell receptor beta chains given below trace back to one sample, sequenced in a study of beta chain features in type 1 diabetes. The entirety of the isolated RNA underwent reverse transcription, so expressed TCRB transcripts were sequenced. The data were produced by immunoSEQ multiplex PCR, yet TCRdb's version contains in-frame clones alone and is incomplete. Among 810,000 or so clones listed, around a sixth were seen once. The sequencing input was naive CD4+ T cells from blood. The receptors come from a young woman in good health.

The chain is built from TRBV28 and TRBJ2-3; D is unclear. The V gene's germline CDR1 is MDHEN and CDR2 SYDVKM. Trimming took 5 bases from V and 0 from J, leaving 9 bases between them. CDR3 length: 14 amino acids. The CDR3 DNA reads TGTGCCAGCAGTACAATCGATAGCACAGATACGCAGTATTTT. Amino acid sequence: CASSTIDSTDTQYF.

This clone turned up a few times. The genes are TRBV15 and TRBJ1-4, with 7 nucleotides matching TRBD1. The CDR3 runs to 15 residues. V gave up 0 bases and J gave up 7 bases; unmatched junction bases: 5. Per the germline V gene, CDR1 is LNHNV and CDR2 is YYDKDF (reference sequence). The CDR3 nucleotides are TGTGCCACCAGCAGAGATCAGGGGGACGGTGAAAAACTGTTTTTT. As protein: CATSRDQGDGEKLFF.

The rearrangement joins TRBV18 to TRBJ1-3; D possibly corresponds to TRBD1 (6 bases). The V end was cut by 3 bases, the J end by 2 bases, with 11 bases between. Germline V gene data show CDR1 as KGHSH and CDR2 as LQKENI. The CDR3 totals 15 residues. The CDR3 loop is CASSPRDNAGNTIYF. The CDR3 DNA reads TGTGCCAGCTCACCCCGGGACAATGCTGGAAACACCATATATTTT.

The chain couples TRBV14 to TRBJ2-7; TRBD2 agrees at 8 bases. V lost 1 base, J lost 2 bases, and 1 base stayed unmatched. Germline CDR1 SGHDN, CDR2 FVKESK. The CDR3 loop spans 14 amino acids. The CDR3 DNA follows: TGTGCCAGCAGCCAAGCGGGAGGGCCCTACGAGCAGTACTTC. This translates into CASSQAGGPYEQYF.

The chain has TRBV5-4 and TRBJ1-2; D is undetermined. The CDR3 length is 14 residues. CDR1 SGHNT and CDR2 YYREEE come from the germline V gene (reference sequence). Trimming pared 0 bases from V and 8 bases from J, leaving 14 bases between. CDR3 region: CASSLAVRVEGYTF. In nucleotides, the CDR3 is TGTGCCAGCAGCTTGGCTGTTCGTGTAGAGGGCTACACCTTC.

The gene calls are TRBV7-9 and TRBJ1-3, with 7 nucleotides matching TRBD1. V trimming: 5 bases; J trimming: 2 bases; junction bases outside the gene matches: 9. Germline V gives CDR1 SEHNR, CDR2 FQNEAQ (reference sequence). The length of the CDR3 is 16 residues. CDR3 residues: CASSRRQGGTGNTIYF. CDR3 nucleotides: TGTGCCAGCAGCCGTAGACAGGGAGGAACTGGAAACACCATATATTTT.

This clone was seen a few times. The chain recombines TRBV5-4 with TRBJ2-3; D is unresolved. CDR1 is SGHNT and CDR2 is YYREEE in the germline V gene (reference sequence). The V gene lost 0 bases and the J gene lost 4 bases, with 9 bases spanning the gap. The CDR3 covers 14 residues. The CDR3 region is CASSLGQRSDTQYF. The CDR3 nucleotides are TGTGCCAGCAGCTTGGGCCAGCGCTCAGATACGCAGTATTTT. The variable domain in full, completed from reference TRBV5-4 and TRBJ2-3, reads ETGVTQSPTHLIKTRGQQVTLRCSSQSGHNTVSWYQQALGQGPQFIFQYYREEENGRGNFPPRFSGLQFPNYSSELNVNALELDDSALYLCASSLGQRSDTQYFGPGTRLTVL.

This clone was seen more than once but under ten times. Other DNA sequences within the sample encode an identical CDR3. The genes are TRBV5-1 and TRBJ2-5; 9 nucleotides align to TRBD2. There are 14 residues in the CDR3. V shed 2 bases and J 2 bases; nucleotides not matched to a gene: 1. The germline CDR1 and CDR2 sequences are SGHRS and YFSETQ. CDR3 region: CASSFLAGQETQYF. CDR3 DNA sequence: TGCGCCAGCAGCTTTCTAGCGGGACAAGAGACCCAGTACTTC.

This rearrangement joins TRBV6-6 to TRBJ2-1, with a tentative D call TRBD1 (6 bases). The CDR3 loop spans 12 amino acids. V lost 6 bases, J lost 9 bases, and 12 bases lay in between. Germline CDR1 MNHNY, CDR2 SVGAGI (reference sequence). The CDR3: CASRLLGGEQFF. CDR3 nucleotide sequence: TGTGCCAGCAGACTCCTAGGGGGTGAGCAGTTCTTC.

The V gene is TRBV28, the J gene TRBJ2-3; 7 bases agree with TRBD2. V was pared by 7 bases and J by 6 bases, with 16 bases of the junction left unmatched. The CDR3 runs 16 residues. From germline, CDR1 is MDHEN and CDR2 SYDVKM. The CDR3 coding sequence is TGTGCCAGCACCGCCCTGGGCGCGGGAGATGCGGATACGCAGTATTTT. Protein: CASTALGAGDADTQYF.

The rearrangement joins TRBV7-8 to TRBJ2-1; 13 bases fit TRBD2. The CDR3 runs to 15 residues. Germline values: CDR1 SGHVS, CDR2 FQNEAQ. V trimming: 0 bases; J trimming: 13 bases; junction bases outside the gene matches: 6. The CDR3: CASSLAVGLAGDQFF. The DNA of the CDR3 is TGTGCCAGCAGCTTAGCAGTCGGACTAGCGGGAGATCAGTTCTTC.

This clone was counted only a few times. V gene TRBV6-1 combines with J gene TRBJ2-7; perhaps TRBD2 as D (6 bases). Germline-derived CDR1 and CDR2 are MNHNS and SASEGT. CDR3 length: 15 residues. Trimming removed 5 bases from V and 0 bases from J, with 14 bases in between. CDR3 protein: CASSRGSGISYEQYF. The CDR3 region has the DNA TGTGCCAGCAGTCGGGGTAGCGGCATCTCCTACGAGCAGTACTTC.

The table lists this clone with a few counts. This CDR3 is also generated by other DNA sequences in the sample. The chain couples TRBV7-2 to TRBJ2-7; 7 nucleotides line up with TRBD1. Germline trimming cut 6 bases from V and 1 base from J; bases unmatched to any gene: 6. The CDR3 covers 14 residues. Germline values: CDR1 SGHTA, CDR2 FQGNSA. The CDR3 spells CASSPDRASYEQYF. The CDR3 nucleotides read TGTGCCAGCAGTCCAGACAGGGCTTCCTACGAGCAGTACTTC.

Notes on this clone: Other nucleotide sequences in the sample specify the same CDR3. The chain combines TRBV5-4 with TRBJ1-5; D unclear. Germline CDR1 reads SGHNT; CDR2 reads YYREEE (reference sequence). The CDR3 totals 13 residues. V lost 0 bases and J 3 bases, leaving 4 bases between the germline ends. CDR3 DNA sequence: TGTGCCAGCAGCTTGGGGCCCAATCAGCCCCAGCATTTT. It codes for CASSLGPNQPQHF.

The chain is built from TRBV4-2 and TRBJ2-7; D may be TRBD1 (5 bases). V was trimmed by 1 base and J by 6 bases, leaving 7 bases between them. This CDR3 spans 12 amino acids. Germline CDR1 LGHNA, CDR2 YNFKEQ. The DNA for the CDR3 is TGTGCCAGCAGCCAAGTTCAGGGCGAGCAGTACTTC. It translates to CASSQVQGEQYF.

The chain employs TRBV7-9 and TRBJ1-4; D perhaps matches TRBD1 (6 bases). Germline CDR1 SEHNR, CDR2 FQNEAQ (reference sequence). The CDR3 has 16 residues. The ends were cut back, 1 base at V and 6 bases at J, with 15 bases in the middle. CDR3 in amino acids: CASSLERTAGYEKLFF. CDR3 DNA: TGTGCCAGCAGCTTAGAACGGACAGCCGGGTATGAAAAACTGTTTTTT.

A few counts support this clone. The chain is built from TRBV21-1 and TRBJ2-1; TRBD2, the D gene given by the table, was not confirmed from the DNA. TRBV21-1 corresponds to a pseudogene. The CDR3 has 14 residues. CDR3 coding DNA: TGTGCCAGCAGCACCGCGAAAAGCGGGAGTCAGCAGTTCTTC. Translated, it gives CASSTAKSGSQQFF.

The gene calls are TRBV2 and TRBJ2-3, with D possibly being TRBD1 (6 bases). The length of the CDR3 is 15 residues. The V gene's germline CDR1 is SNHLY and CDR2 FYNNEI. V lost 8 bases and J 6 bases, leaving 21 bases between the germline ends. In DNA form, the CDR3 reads TGTGCCAGCGCGCCTTCGGGACACCCGGTCGATACGCAGTATTTT. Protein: CASAPSGHPVDTQYF.

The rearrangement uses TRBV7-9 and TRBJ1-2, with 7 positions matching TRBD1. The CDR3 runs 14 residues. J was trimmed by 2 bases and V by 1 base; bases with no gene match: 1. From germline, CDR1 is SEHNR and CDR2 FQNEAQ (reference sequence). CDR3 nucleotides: TGTGCCAGCAGCTTAGGGGGACAGAACTATGGCTACACCTTC. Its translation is CASSLGGQNYGYTF.